These T cell receptor beta chains were read from a single sample in a study of cytomegalovirus exposure and HLA in healthy donors. Assay: immunoSEQ multiplex PCR; the TCRdb copy retains only in-frame clones and omits some. The profile shows some 140,000 clones, 80% to 85% of them singletons. The sequenced sample consisted of PBMCs. Receptor source: a male donor in good health and CMV-seropositive. The CDR3 runs from the conserved cysteine through the conserved F or W. D genes are given only for firm matches. Rows may omit the clone size; those that give it use once, few, many or a size class.

abundance | j_gene | v_gene | d_gene | CDR3nt | CDR3aa
NA | TRBJ2-1 | TRBV4-1 | TRBD2 | TGCGCCAGCAGCCAAGGCCCCGGGACTAGCGGGAGATACAATGAGCAGTTCTTC | CASSQGPGTSGRYNEQFF
NA | TRBJ2-7 | TRBV7-9 | NA | TGTGCCAGCAGCTCCCCAGGGGGGACCTACGAGCAGTACTTC | CASSSPGGTYEQYF
NA | TRBJ2-5 | TRBV11-2 | TRBD2 | TGTGCCAGCAGCTTAGGAATTAGTAGCGGGTACCAAGAGACCCAGTACTTC | CASSLGISSGYQETQYF
NA | TRBJ1-1 | TRBV29-1 | NA | TGCAGCGTTGAAGCTCGGGAGGCCTGGGACACTGAAGCTTTCTTT | CSVEAREAWDTEAFF
NA | TRBJ1-4 | TRBV9 | NA | TGTGCCAGCAGCGCCAGCGTTGAGAGGAGGGCTAATGAAAAACTGTTTTTT | CASSASVERRANEKLFF
once | TRBJ2-7 | TRBV6-5 | TRBD2 | TGTGCCAGCAGTTATTCTAGCGGGAGAACCTTGGGGGAGCAGTACTTC | CASSYSSGRTLGEQYF
few | TRBJ1-5 | TRBV19 | NA | TGTGCCAGTTCACCCGGACTCAATCAGCCCCAGCATTTT | CASSPGLNQPQHF
NA | TRBJ2-3 | TRBV27 | TRBD2 | TGTGCCAGCAGTCCCGTAGCGGGAGCGTATCGTACGCAGTATTTT | CASSPVAGAYRTQYF
NA | TRBJ1-2 | TRBV7-3 | NA | TGTGCCAGCAGCCCGGACATTAACTATGGCTACACCTTC | CASSPDINYGYTF
NA | TRBJ2-7 | TRBV13 | NA | TGTGCCAGCAGCCCCCTGGGCAGGGGCCACGAGCAGTACTTC | CASSPLGRGHEQYF
NA | TRBJ1-2 | TRBV6-6 | NA | TGTGCCAGCACCGAAAGGGAGGTAAACTATGGCTACACCTTC | CASTEREVNYGYTF
few | TRBJ1-1 | TRBV7-9 | NA | TGTGCCAGCAGTACCGAAGGGGACACTGAAGCTTTCTTT | CASSTEGDTEAFF
few | TRBJ1-3 | TRBV30 | TRBD1 | TGTGCCTGGAACAAGGTCAGGGACAGCTCTGGAAACACCATATATTTT | CAWNKVRDSSGNTIYF
NA | TRBJ2-4 | TRBV29-1 | NA | TGCAGCGTTGTGAGGGAAAACATTCAGTACTTC | CSVVRENIQYF
NA | TRBJ1-5 | TRBV9 | NA | TGTGCCAGCAGCGAAGCAGGTATCAATCAGCCCCAGCATTTT | CASSEAGINQPQHF
NA | TRBJ2-2 | TRBV5-1 | TRBD1 | TGCGCCAGCAGCCAGTTGACAGGGGGCACCGGGGAGCTGTTTTTT | CASSQLTGGTGELFF
few | TRBJ2-3 | TRBV5-6 | TRBD2 | TGTGCCAGCAGCTTGCCGGGGGGAACAGATACGCAGTATTTT | CASSLPGGTDTQYF
few | TRBJ2-3 | TRBV30 | NA | TGTGCCTGGAGTCTGGAGCTGACGCAGTATTTT | CAWSLELTQYF
NA | TRBJ1-2 | TRBV19 | TRBD1 | TGTGCCAGTAGTATCCGACAGGGGGACCCGGGCACCTTC | CASSIRQGDPGTF
NA | TRBJ1-1 | TRBV18 | NA | TGTGCCAGCTCACCTCAGGGATTCACTGAAGCTTTCTTT | CASSPQGFTEAFF
NA | TRBJ1-5 | TRBV7-8 | NA | TGTGCCAGCAGCTTAGAGGTCGGAGATCAGCCCCAGCATTTT | CASSLEVGDQPQHF
NA | TRBJ1-5 | TRBV2 | TRBD1 | TGTGCCAGCACGTGGACAGGGGAGCGTCAGCCCCAGCATTTT | CASTWTGERQPQHF
NA | TRBJ2-3 | TRBV5-6 | TRBD2 | TGTGCCAGCAGCTTGTCTAGCGGGAGGTACACAGATACGCAGTATTTT | CASSLSSGRYTDTQYF
once | TRBJ2-1 | TRBV6-5 | NA | TGTGCCAGCAGCCGCAGGGATACCTCCTACAATGAGCAGTTCTTC | CASSRRDTSYNEQFF
NA | TRBJ2-7 | TRBV28 | NA | TGTGCCAGCAGTTTCAACAGTTTGTACGAGCAGTACTTC | CASSFNSLYEQYF
NA | TRBJ2-1 | TRBV9 | TRBD2 | TGTGCCAGCAGCGCCGCTTTAGGGACTAGCGTCGATGAGCAGTTCTTC | CASSAALGTSVDEQFF
NA | TRBJ2-5 | TRBV19 | TRBD2 | TGTGCCAGTACCGTGCGGGGGAACCAAGAGACCCAGTACTTC | CASTVRGNQETQYF
few | TRBJ2-7 | TRBV5-1 | TRBD2 | TGCGCCAGCAGCTCTCTAGCGGCCTACGAGCAGTACTTC | CASSSLAAYEQYF
NA | TRBJ2-7 | TRBV18 | TRBD1 | TGTGCCAGCTCACCGAGCACAGGGGAAGGCGAGCAGTACTTC | CASSPSTGEGEQYF
NA | TRBJ1-1 | TRBV11-3 | NA | TGTGCCAGCAGCTACGGTAGCACTGAAGCTTTCTTT | CASSYGSTEAFF
NA | TRBJ2-3 | TRBV13 | TRBD2 | TGTGCCAGCAGCTTGACTAGCGGGGTTACAGATACGCAGTATTTT | CASSLTSGVTDTQYF
NA | TRBJ1-5 | TRBV4-3 | NA | TGCGCCAGCAGCCAAGATCTCAATCAGCCCCAGCATTTT | CASSQDLNQPQHF
NA | TRBJ2-1 | TRBV7-2 | TRBD2 | TGTGCCAGCAGCCGGGACTACAGCAATGAGCAGTTCTTC | CASSRDYSNEQFF
NA | TRBJ2-2 | TRBV5-1 | NA | TGCGCCAGCAGCTCAAAACAGGTGAACACCGGGGAGCTGTTTTTT | CASSSKQVNTGELFF
NA | TRBJ1-5 | TRBV7-2 | TRBD1 | TGTGCCAGCAACCTAGGACAGGGGCCGCCCCAGCATTTT | CASNLGQGPPQHF
NA | TRBJ2-4 | TRBV6-1 | TRBD1 | TGTGCCAGCAAGGGACAGGGAATAATCAATGACATTCAGTACTTC | CASKGQGIINDIQYF
once | TRBJ1-1 | TRBV14 | NA | TGTGCCAGCAGCCAAGGCCCTCCATGGGCCATGAACACTGAAGCTTTCTTT | CASSQGPPWAMNTEAFF
NA | TRBJ2-1 | TRBV7-9 | NA | TGTGCCAGCAGCCTCACCTATTGGGAGCAGTTCTTC | CASSLTYWEQFF
NA | TRBJ2-5 | TRBV4-3 | TRBD2 | TGCGCCAGCAGTCCAGGACTAGCGTACCAAGAGACCCAGTACTTC | CASSPGLAYQETQYF
NA | TRBJ2-2 | TRBV9 | TRBD2 | TGTGCCAGCAGCGTTCTCGGCGGGGGGGCGAACACCGGGGAGCTGTTTTTT | CASSVLGGGANTGELFF
once | TRBJ1-1 | TRBV6-1 | TRBD1 | TGTGCCAGCACTGTTTCACAGGGGATGAACACTGAAGCTTTCTTT | CASTVSQGMNTEAFF
NA | TRBJ2-2 | TRBV2 | TRBD1 | TGTGCCAGCAGTGACTGGACAGGCGCGAACACCGGGGAGCTGTTTTTT | CASSDWTGANTGELFF
NA | TRBJ1-5 | TRBV7-9 | NA | TGTGCCAGCAGCTCTGACAGGTATCAGCCCCAGCATTTT | CASSSDRYQPQHF
NA | TRBJ2-1 | TRBV15 | NA | TGTGCCACCAGCAGAGATCTTCAGGGAAAGCAGTTCTTC | CATSRDLQGKQFF
NA | TRBJ2-6 | TRBV18 | NA | TGTGCCAGCTCACCGCGACAGTCTGGGGCCAACGTCCTGACTTTC | CASSPRQSGANVLTF
NA | TRBJ2-7 | TRBV5-6 | TRBD2 | TGTGCCAGCAGCTCACTAGCGGAACCCTACGAGCAGTACTTC | CASSSLAEPYEQYF
NA | TRBJ2-7 | TRBV28 | TRBD2 | TGTGCCAGCAGTCTCGGAGCGGGGCTGTTGGTCGAGCAGTACTTC | CASSLGAGLLVEQYF
NA | TRBJ2-1 | TRBV7-3 | TRBD2 | TGTGCCAGCAGCTTTAGCGGGAGAGGTTACAATGAGCAGTTCTTC | CASSFSGRGYNEQFF
once | TRBJ2-7 | TRBV6-5 | NA | TGTGCCAGTCGCCGGAGTCGGTACGAGCAGTACTTC | CASRRSRYEQYF
NA | TRBJ1-5 | TRBV7-9 | TRBD1 | TGTTCCAGCAGCTTAGGCCCTCAGGGGGCGGCGGATCAGCCCCAGCATTTT | CSSSLGPQGAADQPQHF
NA | TRBJ2-5 | TRBV6-5 | TRBD1 | TGTGCCAGCGGCGGGGCAGGGGGCTTAGAGACCCAGTACTTC | CASGGAGGLETQYF
NA | TRBJ2-5 | TRBV6-5 | TRBD2 | TGTGCCAGCAGTTACGGCGGGAGGGCCCCAGAGACCCAGTACTTC | CASSYGGRAPETQYF
NA | TRBJ1-3 | TRBV5-1 | NA | TGCGCCAGCAGCTCTGACAGCAAATCTGGAAACACCATATATTTT | CASSSDSKSGNTIYF
NA | TRBJ1-1 | TRBV7-9 | NA | TGTGCCAGCAAGCTCCTTAGTGGGGGGGTGGGTGACACTGAAGCTTTCTTT | CASKLLSGGVGDTEAFF
NA | TRBJ2-1 | TRBV6-1 | NA | TGTGCCAGCAGTGATCTGGGGAGGAAGGATTTCTTC | CASSDLGRKDFF